This is a list of T cell receptor beta chains from one sample in a study of cytomegalovirus exposure and HLA in healthy donors. Assay: immunoSEQ multiplex PCR; the TCRdb copy retains only in-frame clones and omits some. Among tens of thousands of clones listed, approximately 72% were seen once. Sequences were obtained from PBMCs. The origin of the receptors is a woman under 40 in good health and CMV-seropositive. Both conserved end residues are part of each CDR3. The order of the fields is J gene, D gene, V gene, clone size, CDR3 DNA, CDR3 protein. D genes are given only for firm matches. Only part of the rows carry a size: once, few, many, or a class if the clone is expanded.

>TRBJ1-2|.|TRBV25-1|once
TGTGCCAGCAGAGAACAGGGTGGCGATGGCTACACCTTC
CASREQGGDGYTF
>TRBJ2-5|.|TRBV21-1|.
TGTGCCAGCAGCAACCGGGACAGGGAAGAGACCCAGTACTTC
CASSNRDREETQYF
>TRBJ2-2|.|TRBV14|.
TGTGCCAGCAGCCAAGATTTTGCAGGCTTATTGAACACCGGGGAGCTGTTTTTT
CASSQDFAGLLNTGELFF
>TRBJ1-3|.|TRBV11-2|few
TGTGCCAGCAGCTTAGGCGGGCCGGGCTCCTCTGGAAACACCATATATTTT
CASSLGGPGSSGNTIYF
>TRBJ1-4|.|TRBV6-5|few
TGTGCCAGCAGGGAGGCGGGGGCCCATGAAAAACTGTTTTTT
CASREAGAHEKLFF
>TRBJ1-1|.|TRBV29-1|.
TGCAGCGTTGAGCCCGGGGGTAGCACTGAAGCTTTCTTT
CSVEPGGSTEAFF
>TRBJ2-7|.|TRBV6-5|.
TGTGCCAGCAGTTTGGGGGCGCATGGCGAGCAGTACTTC
CASSLGAHGEQYF
>TRBJ1-2|.|TRBV10-3|.
TGTGCCATCAGAAGGTCGGACAACAACTATGGCTACACCTTC
CAIRRSDNNYGYTF
>TRBJ1-6|.|TRBV27|.
TGTGCCAGCAGTTTAGCCCCGAAGAGCTCCTATAATTCACCCCTCCACTTT
CASSLAPKSSYNSPLHF
>TRBJ1-2|.|TRBV27|.
TGTGCCAGCAGTTCCGACAGCTATGGCTACACCTTC
CASSSDSYGYTF
>TRBJ1-6|.|TRBV5-1|.
TGCGCCAGCAGCTTGGAAACAGATAATTCACCCCTCCACTTT
CASSLETDNSPLHF
>TRBJ2-7|TRBD1|TRBV18|.
TGTGCCAGCTCATCACAGGGGTACGAGCAGTACTTC
CASSSQGYEQYF
>TRBJ2-7|.|TRBV11-3|few
TGTGCCAGCAGCTCCCGGGACTCCGAGCAGTACTTC
CASSSRDSEQYF
>TRBJ1-6|TRBD1|TRBV15|few
TGTGCCACCAGGGGACAGGGGTTGAATTCACCCCTCCACTTT
CATRGQGLNSPLHF
>TRBJ2-5|.|TRBV7-2|.
TGTGCCAGCAGCTTAGCCAGGCAAGAGACCCAGTACTTC
CASSLARQETQYF
>TRBJ2-2|TRBD2|TRBV27|few
TGTGCCAGCAGCCGATCCTTAGCGGGAGAGAGAGCCGGGGAGCTGTTTTTT
CASSRSLAGERAGELFF